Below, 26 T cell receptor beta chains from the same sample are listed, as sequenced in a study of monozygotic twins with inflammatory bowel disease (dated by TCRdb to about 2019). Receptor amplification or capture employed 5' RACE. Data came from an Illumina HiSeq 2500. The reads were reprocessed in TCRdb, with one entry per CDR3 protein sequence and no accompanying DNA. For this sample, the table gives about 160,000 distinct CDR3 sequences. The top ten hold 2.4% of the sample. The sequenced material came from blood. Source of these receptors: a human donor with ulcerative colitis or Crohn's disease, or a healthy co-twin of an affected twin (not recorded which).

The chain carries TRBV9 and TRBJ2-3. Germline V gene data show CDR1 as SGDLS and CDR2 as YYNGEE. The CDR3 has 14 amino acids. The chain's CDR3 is CASSFRHGTDTQYF.

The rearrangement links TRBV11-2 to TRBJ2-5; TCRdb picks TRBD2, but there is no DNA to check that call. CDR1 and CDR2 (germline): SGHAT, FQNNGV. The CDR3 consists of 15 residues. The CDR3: CASSWTSGVQGTQYF.

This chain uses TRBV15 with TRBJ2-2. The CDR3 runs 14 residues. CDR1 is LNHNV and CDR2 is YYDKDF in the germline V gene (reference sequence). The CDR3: CATSRDRVTGELFF.

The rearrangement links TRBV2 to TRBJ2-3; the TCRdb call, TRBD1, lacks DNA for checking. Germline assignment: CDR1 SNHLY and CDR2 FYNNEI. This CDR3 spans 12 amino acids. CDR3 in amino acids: CASSGGGRTQYF.

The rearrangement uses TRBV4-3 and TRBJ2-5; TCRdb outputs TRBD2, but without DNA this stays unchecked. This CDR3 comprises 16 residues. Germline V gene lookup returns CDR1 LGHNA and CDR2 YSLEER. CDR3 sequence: CASSQDHLGLGETQYF.

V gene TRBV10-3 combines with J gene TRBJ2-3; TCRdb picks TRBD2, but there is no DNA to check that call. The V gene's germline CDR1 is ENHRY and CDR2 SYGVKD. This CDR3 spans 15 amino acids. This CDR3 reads CAISESAGTTDTQYF.

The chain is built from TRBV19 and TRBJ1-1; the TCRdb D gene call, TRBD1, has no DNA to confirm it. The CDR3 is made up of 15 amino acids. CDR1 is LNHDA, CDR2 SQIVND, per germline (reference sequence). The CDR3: CASKDRPSMNTEAFF.

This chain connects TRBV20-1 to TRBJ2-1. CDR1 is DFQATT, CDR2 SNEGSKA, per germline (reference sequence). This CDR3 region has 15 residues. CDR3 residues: CSARTLSSSYNEQFF.

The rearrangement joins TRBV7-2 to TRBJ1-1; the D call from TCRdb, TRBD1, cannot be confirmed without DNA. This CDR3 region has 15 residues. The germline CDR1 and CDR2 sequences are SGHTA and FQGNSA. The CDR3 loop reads CASSYYRGGSTEAFF.

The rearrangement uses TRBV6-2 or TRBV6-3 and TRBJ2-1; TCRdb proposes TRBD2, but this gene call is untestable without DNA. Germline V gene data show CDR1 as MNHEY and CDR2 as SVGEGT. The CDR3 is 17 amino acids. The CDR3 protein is CASRPGALTRDYNEQFF.

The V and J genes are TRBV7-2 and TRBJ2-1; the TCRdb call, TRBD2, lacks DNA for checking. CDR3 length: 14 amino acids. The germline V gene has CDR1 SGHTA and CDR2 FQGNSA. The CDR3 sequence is CASSLARGPKYQFF.

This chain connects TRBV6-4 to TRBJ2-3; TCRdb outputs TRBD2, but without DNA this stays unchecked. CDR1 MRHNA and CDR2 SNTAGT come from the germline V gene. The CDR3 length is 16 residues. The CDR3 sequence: CASSLTSGARGDTQYF.

CDR3 sequence reads: CASSLSTGDEQYF. The gene calls are TRBV7-6 and TRBJ2-7; TCRdb proposes TRBD1, but this gene call is untestable without DNA. CDR3 length: 13 residues. Germline CDR1 is SGHVS and CDR2 is FNYEAQ. Filled out from reference TRBV7-6 and TRBJ2-7, the complete variable domain reads GAGVSQSPRYKVTKRGQDVALRCDPISGHVSLYWYRQALGQGPEFLTYFNYEAQQDKSGLPNDRFSAERPEGSISTLTIQRTEQRDSAMYRCASSLSTGDEQYFGPGTRLTVT.

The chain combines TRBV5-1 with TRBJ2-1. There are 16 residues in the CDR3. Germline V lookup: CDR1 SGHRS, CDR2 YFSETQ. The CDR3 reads CASSLDSVDAPNEQFF.

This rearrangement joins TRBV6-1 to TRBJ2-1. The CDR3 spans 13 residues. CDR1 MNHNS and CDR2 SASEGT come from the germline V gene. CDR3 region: CASSEVLGNEQFF.

CDR3 in amino acids: CASSRAGVNTGELFF. The chain employs TRBV7-3 and TRBJ2-2; the TRBD2 assignment by TCRdb is unverifiable without DNA. CDR1 SGHTA and CDR2 FQGTGA come from the germline V gene. There are 15 residues in the CDR3.

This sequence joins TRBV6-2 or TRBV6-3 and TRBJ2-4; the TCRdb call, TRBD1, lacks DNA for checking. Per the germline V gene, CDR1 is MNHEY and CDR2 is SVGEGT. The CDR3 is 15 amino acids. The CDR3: CASSYIRGAKNIQYF.

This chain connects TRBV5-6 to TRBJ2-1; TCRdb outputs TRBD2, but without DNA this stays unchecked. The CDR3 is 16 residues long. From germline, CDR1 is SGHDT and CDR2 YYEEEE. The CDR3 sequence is CASSLELAGGNNEQFF.

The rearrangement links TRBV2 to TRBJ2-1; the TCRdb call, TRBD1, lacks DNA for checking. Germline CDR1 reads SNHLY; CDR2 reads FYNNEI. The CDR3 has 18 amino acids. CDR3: CASSVKIDYQGPDNEQFF.

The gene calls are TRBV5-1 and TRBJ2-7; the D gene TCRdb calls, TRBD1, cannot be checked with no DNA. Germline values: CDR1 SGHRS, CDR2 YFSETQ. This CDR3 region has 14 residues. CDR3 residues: CASSFRAGTYEQYF.

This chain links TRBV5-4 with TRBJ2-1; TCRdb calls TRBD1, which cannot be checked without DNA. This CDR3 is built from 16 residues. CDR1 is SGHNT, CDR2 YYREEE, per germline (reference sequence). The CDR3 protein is CASSAEVGAGYNEQFF.

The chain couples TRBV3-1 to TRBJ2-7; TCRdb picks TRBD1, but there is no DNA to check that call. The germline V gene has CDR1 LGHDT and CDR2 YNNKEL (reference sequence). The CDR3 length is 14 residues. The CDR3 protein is CASSQGTGPGEQYF.

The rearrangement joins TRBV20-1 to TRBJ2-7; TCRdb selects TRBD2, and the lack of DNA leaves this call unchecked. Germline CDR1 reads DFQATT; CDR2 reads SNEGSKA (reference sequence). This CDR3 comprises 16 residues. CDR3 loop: CSARGRPGTPFLEQYF.

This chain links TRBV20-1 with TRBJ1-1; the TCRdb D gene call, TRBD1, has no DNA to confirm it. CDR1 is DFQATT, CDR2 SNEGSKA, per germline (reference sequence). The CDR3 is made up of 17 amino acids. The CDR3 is CSARGAGTGGRSTEAFF.

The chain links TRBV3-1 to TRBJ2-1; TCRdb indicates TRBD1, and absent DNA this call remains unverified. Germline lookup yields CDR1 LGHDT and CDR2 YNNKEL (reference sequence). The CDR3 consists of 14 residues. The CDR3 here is CASSLRGLYNEQFF.

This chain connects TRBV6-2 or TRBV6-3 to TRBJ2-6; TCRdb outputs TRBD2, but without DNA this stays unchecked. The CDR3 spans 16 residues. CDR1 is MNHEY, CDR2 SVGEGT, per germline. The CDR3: CASTSFRSAGANVLTF.